A selection of T cell receptor beta chains follows, all from one sample in a study of lymphopenia after photon versus proton radiotherapy. Assay used: immunoSEQ multiplex PCR; TCRdb lists only in-frame clones, some missing. This table has some 76,000 clones, approximately 90% appearing once. The sample here was peripheral blood, taken from a patient treated with photon-based radiotherapy. The receptors were gathered from a woman aged 40 to 50 with cholangiocarcinoma. CDR3s leave out the opening cysteine and the closing phenylalanine or tryptophan.

>TRBV28|TRBJ1-1|12
ASSTRTEKAEAF
>TRBV5-4|TRBJ2-2|14
ASSLRGGGMSGELF
>TRBV9|TRBJ1-1|12
ASSVLMENTEAF
>TRBV19|TRBJ2-7|10
ASSSSTYEQY
>TRBV7-9|TRBJ2-3|13
ASSLTQGRTDTQY
>TRBV9|TRBJ1-3|12
ASSVGGSGDTIY
>TRBV25-1|TRBJ2-6|14
ASSFPDRMGANVLT
>TRBV7-7|TRBJ1-1|12
ASSLGQGNTEAF
>TRBV18|TRBJ2-5|9
ASSPGETQY
>TRBV19|TRBJ1-6|12
ASSPGTNNSPLH
>TRBV30|TRBJ2-7|10
AWSEQGYEQY
>TRBV20-1|TRBJ2-7|9
SAPLDRELY
>TRBV5-6|TRBJ1-1|12
ASSAGAVNTEAF
>TRBV28|TRBJ1-3|11
ASSFSWGNTIY
>TRBV2|TRBJ2-5|14
ASRLTELAREETQY
>TRBV2|TRBJ2-7|13
ASSDLYKEYSEQY
>TRBV7-2|TRBJ2-1|14
ASSLGTGIVYNEQF
>TRBV10-3|TRBJ1-2|13
AISYPGTGKSGYT
>TRBV30|TRBJ2-7|11
AWRGIGLYEQY
>TRBV5-1|TRBJ2-2|11
ASSLLQTGELF
>TRBV10-1|TRBJ1-1|9
ASSEGGEAF
>TRBV27|TRBJ2-7|12
ASSSGGSSYEQY
>TRBV28|TRBJ2-2|11
ASARRATGELF
>TRBV11-3|TRBJ1-1|11
ASSQFMNTEAF
>TRBV6-5|TRBJ2-2|13
ASTKGVAPTGELF
>TRBV27|TRBJ2-5|13
ASSFVGWAGETQY
>TRBV7-9|TRBJ1-1|14
ASSSPLTGLNTEAF
>TRBV9|TRBJ1-4|14
ASSVATDRGGEKLF
>TRBV7-2|TRBJ2-7|10
ASSLAAYEQY
>TRBV5-1|TRBJ1-1|13
ASSWGGGANTEAF
>TRBV4-1|TRBJ1-5|14
ASSQDPGQGQQPQH
>TRBV5-1|TRBJ2-7|12
ASSFTGGAYEQY
>TRBV19|TRBJ1-1|13
ASTGQGRLNTEAF
>TRBV7-2|TRBJ1-1|12
ASTQGQGNTEAF
>TRBV6-6|TRBJ2-7|14
ASSYGSAGVSYEQY
>TRBV5-1|TRBJ1-6|12
ASSGGFGRSPLH
>TRBV6-4|TRBJ2-1|9
ASRSGTMRF
>TRBV5-1|TRBJ1-2|12
ASSLEGQSGGYT
>TRBV11-1|TRBJ2-2|16
ASTELAGGVANTGELF
>TRBV10-2|TRBJ2-1|12
ASSAGGTANEQF
>TRBV7-3|TRBJ2-7|12
ASSLTGDGYEQY
>TRBV25-1|TRBJ2-3|10
ASSGNTDTQY
>TRBV9|TRBJ1-3|13
ASSVDPTGGNTIY
>TRBV19|TRBJ2-1|13
ASSSRTGSYNEQF
>TRBV30|TRBJ1-1|11
AWSRVPNTEAF
>TRBV7-2|TRBJ2-7|9
ASSLAAGQY
>TRBV2|TRBJ1-1|12
ASSLYRGGTEAF
>TRBV5-1|TRBJ1-1|13
ASSLGAGVNTEAF
>TRBV14|TRBJ1-6|10
ASSQAQGALH
>TRBV30|TRBJ1-1|10
AWSRQDIEAF
>TRBV7-2|TRBJ1-1|11
ASSFRVGTEAF
>TRBV30|TRBJ1-2|12
AWIPSVANYGYT
>TRBV11-2|TRBJ2-5|13
ASSLLAGSGETQY
>TRBV9|TRBJ2-5|12
ASSPPGTGETQY
>TRBV19|TRBJ1-1|12
ASRNTGLNTEAF
>TRBV7-9|TRBJ2-3|12
ASSLSDSTDTQY
>TRBV9|TRBJ1-1|11
ASSVEGTAEAF
>TRBV2|TRBJ1-2|11
ASSEDSPRGYT
>TRBV11-2|TRBJ1-1|13
ASSVTGGINTEAF